This is a list of T cell receptor beta chains from one sample in a study of T-cell memory formation after mild COVID-19. TCRdb fed the 5' RACE reads into MiXCR, producing one record per CDR3 protein. The table shows about 62,000 distinct CDR3 sequences, with roughly 9.9% occurring only once. Sequencing used PBMCs or a T cell subset sorted from them (not recorded which). The source is a man in his late teens or twenties who had mild COVID-19 (a few samples of this study predate the infection). Cell type and time point are not known. Each CDR3 is given with its conserved first and last residue. The order of the fields is clone size, D gene, CDR3 length, J gene, V gene, CDR3 protein, CDR3 DNA. D genes are given only for firm matches. A clone size is listed for some rows: how often the clone was seen (once, few, many), or a class if it is expanded.

many | TRBD2 | 15 | TRBJ2-7 | TRBV6-5 | CASSLRGGTTYEQYF | TGTGCCAGCAGTCTCCGGGGGGGCACCACCTACGAGCAGTACTTC
- | - | 16 | TRBJ2-3 | TRBV5-4 | CASNPRVDSSTDTQYF | TGTGCCAGCAATCCCCGGGTAGATTCTAGCACAGATACGCAGTATTTT
few | - | 13 | TRBJ2-5 | TRBV7-2 | CASSAQGQETQYF | TGTGCCAGCAGCGCACAGGGTCAAGAGACCCAGTACTTC
few | - | 14 | TRBJ1-2 | TRBV7-9 | CASSLDSPESGYTF | TGTGCCAGCAGCTTGGATTCGCCAGAGTCTGGCTACACCTTC
many | - | 16 | TRBJ2-2 | TRBV7-3 | CASSLHRDPGAGELFF | TGTGCCAGCAGCTTACATCGGGACCCAGGCGCCGGGGAGCTGTTTTTT
- | TRBD2 | 17 | TRBJ2-7 | TRBV5-1 | CASSLKLAGGLTYEQYF | TGCGCCAGCAGCTTGAAACTAGCGGGGGGTCTCACCTACGAGCAGTACTTC
- | - | 15 | TRBJ2-3 | TRBV19 | CASSAGGAFADTQYF | TGTGCCAGTAGTGCGGGCGGCGCTTTCGCAGATACGCAGTATTTT
- | - | 12 | TRBJ2-3 | TRBV18 | CASSQNPDTQYF | TGTGCCAGCTCGCAAAATCCAGATACGCAGTATTTT
- | - | 13 | TRBJ1-2 | TRBV6-5 | CASSSRSIPGYTF | TGTGCCAGCAGTTCCCGGTCCATTCCTGGCTACACCTTC
few | TRBD2 | 15 | TRBJ2-5 | TRBV20-1 | CSARDLASGEETQYF | TGCAGTGCTAGAGATCTGGCTAGCGGGGAAGAGACCCAGTACTTC
- | - | 13 | TRBJ2-3 | TRBV6-2/TRBV6-3 | CASTVTGTDTQYF | TGTGCCAGCACCGTGACAGGCACAGATACGCAGTATTTT
- | TRBD1 | 15 | TRBJ1-2 | TRBV5-1 | CASSFSAGGVDGYTF | TGCGCCAGCAGCTTCTCCGCAGGGGGCGTCGATGGCTACACCTTC
many | TRBD1 | 15 | TRBJ2-3 | TRBV7-2 | CASSPGTAFTDTQYF | TGTGCCAGCAGCCCCGGGACAGCGTTCACAGATACGCAGTATTTT
few | - | 14 | TRBJ2-2 | TRBV29-1 | CSVKRQGEAGELFF | TGCAGCGTTAAGCGGCAGGGGGAGGCCGGGGAGCTGTTTTTT
- | - | 14 | TRBJ1-2 | TRBV28 | CASGRGTALGGYTF | TGTGCCAGCGGGCGAGGGACCGCACTCGGTGGCTACACCTTC
- | TRBD1 | 16 | TRBJ2-5 | TRBV5-1 | CASSYRRTGGQETQYF | TGCGCCAGCAGCTATCGCCGGACAGGGGGTCAAGAGACCCAGTACTTC
many | TRBD1 | 14 | TRBJ2-5 | TRBV29-1 | CSVEVDRLVSTQYF | TGCAGCGTTGAAGTGGACAGGCTGGTCTCGACCCAGTACTTC
few | TRBD2 | 16 | TRBJ2-3 | TRBV5-1 | CASSFQTSGVTDTQYF | TGCGCCAGCAGCTTCCAGACTAGCGGCGTCACAGATACGCAGTATTTT
few | - | 11 | TRBJ2-5 | TRBV5-1 | CASSLDGGYYF | TGCGCCAGCAGCTTGGATGGCGGCTACTACTTC
- | - | 13 | TRBJ1-2 | TRBV7-2 | CASSLESGAGYTF | TGTGCCAGCAGCTTAGAATCGGGGGCTGGCTACACCTTC
many | - | 15 | TRBJ1-1 | TRBV12-3/TRBV12-4 | CASSFPHAGDTEAFF | TGTGCCAGCAGTTTCCCCCACGCGGGGGATACTGAAGCTTTCTTT
- | TRBD1 | 14 | TRBJ2-3 | TRBV12-3/TRBV12-4 | CASSSDRGTDTQYF | TGTGCCAGCAGCTCCGACAGGGGCACAGATACGCAGTATTTT
few | - | 15 | TRBJ2-3 | TRBV20-1 | CSALRGAVITDTQYF | TGCAGTGCTTTACGGGGAGCGGTGATAACAGATACGCAGTATTTT
- | - | 14 | TRBJ2-1 | TRBV10-2 | CASSEPSSYNEQFF | TGCGCCAGCAGTGAGCCAAGCTCCTACAATGAGCAGTTCTTC
few | TRBD2 | 19 | TRBJ2-7 | TRBV12-3/TRBV12-4 | CASSLRTSGGAFLYSEQYF | TGTGCCAGCAGTTTAAGGACTAGCGGGGGGGCCTTTCTGTACTCCGAGCAGTACTTC
- | - | 14 | TRBJ2-1 | TRBV7-6 | CASSLLGPYNEQFF | TGTGCCAGCAGCTTACTCGGGCCATACAATGAGCAGTTCTTC
- | - | 15 | TRBJ2-1 | TRBV7-2 | CASSPQGWSYNEQFF | TGTGCCAGCAGCCCCCAGGGTTGGTCCTACAATGAGCAGTTCTTC
many | - | 13 | TRBJ1-2 | TRBV12-3/TRBV12-4 | CASSPGTDYGYTF | TGTGCCAGCAGCCCAGGGACGGATTATGGCTACACCTTC
few | - | 14 | TRBJ2-2 | TRBV19 | CASSTFENTGELFF | TGTGCCAGTAGTACCTTCGAGAACACCGGGGAGCTGTTTTTT
- | - | 13 | TRBJ2-5 | TRBV7-7 | CASSPVIGETQYF | TGTGCCAGCAGTCCAGTCATCGGGGAGACCCAGTACTTC
few | TRBD1 | 15 | TRBJ1-6 | TRBV7-9 | CASSPGTGVNSPLHF | TGTGCCAGCAGCCCCGGAACAGGGGTGAATTCACCCCTCCACTTT
- | - | 13 | TRBJ1-5 | TRBV7-9 | CASSSGSLAPQHF | TGTGCCAGCTCGAGCGGCAGCCTAGCGCCCCAGCATTTT
few | TRBD1 | 16 | TRBJ2-2 | TRBV30 | CAWNRSGTAVPGELFF | TGTGCCTGGAACCGGTCCGGGACAGCTGTTCCCGGGGAGCTGTTTTTT
- | TRBD1 | 14 | TRBJ2-5 | TRBV12-3/TRBV12-4 | CASSPGQAKETQYF | TGTGCCAGCAGCCCGGGACAGGCGAAAGAGACCCAGTACTTC
- | - | 12 | TRBJ2-5 | TRBV6-2/TRBV6-3 | CASSPGLQTQYF | TGTGCCAGCAGCCCGGGACTTCAGACCCAGTACTTC
few | TRBD1 | 18 | TRBJ1-6 | TRBV5-8 | CASSLGTGGVGRRAPLHF | TGTGCCAGCAGCTTGGGGACAGGGGGCGTTGGCCGGAGGGCACCCCTCCACTTT
- | TRBD1 | 12 | TRBJ1-5 | TRBV29-1 | CSVGQGNQPQHF | TGCAGCGTGGGACAGGGCAATCAGCCCCAGCATTTT
- | TRBD2 | 16 | TRBJ2-3 | TRBV2 | CASRRETSVQSDTQYF | TGTGCCAGCAGGAGGGAGACTAGCGTTCAATCAGATACGCAGTATTTT
- | - | 16 | TRBJ1-5 | TRBV4-2 | CASSQEGGGAFRPQHF | TGTGCCAGCAGCCAAGAAGGGGGGGGTGCCTTCCGTCCCCAGCATTTT
- | TRBD2 | 17 | TRBJ2-1 | TRBV7-2 | CASSFVAGGMDYNEQFF | TGTGCCAGCAGCTTCGTTGCGGGGGGGATGGATTACAATGAGCAGTTCTTC
few | - | 16 | TRBJ2-7 | TRBV4-3 | CASSLARGSWAYEQYF | TGCGCCAGCAGCCTCGCTCGGGGGTCCTGGGCCTACGAGCAGTACTTC
- | TRBD2 | 16 | TRBJ2-3 | TRBV4-1 | CASSQTPLGGTDTQYF | TGCGCCAGCAGCCAAACCCCCTTGGGGGGGACAGATACGCAGTATTTT
many | TRBD1 | 14 | TRBJ2-7 | TRBV4-3 | CASSQADRGYEQYF | TGCGCCAGCAGCCAAGCGGACAGGGGCTACGAGCAGTACTTC
many | - | 14 | TRBJ2-5 | TRBV11-2 | CASSWRTTQETQYF | TGTGCCAGCAGCTGGAGGACCACCCAAGAGACCCAGTACTTC
- | TRBD1 | 16 | TRBJ2-2 | TRBV5-4 | CASSLPGQGATGELFF | TGTGCCAGCAGCCTACCGGGACAGGGGGCGACCGGGGAGCTGTTTTTT
few | - | 15 | TRBJ2-7 | TRBV6-5 | CASSYGRGRRYEQYF | TGTGCCAGCAGTTACGGGCGGGGGCGCAGGTACGAGCAGTACTTC
many | TRBD2 | 15 | TRBJ2-1 | TRBV3-1 | CASTRSSGGAVEQFF | TGTGCCAGCACCCGCTCAAGCGGGGGGGCCGTTGAGCAGTTCTTC
many | TRBD1 | 16 | TRBJ2-2 | TRBV7-3 | CASSSWTGGGTGELFF | TGTGCCAGCAGCTCCTGGACAGGGGGAGGTACCGGGGAGCTGTTTTTT
few | - | 16 | TRBJ2-4 | TRBV7-9 | CASSPLFARAKNIQYF | TGTGCCAGCAGTCCTCTTTTTGCGCGGGCCAAAAACATTCAGTACTTC
- | - | 14 | TRBJ1-6 | TRBV2 | CASRPGSIDSPLHF | TGTGCCAGCAGACCGGGATCTATTGATTCACCCCTCCACTTT
- | - | 16 | TRBJ2-7 | TRBV9 | CASSVGRGILSYEQYF | TGTGCCAGCAGCGTAGGCAGGGGCATCCTGTCCTACGAGCAGTACTTC
many | - | 14 | TRBJ2-2 | TRBV7-9 | CASLAASNTGELFF | TGTGCCTCCCTCGCGGCTTCGAACACCGGGGAGCTGTTTTTT
few | - | 13 | TRBJ1-1 | TRBV20-1 | CSAAGEMSTEAFF | TGCAGTGCTGCAGGGGAAATGAGCACTGAAGCTTTCTTT
- | - | 17 | TRBJ2-5 | TRBV5-1 | CASSLSGSEPQGETQYF | TGCGCCAGCAGCTTGTCCGGGTCGGAACCTCAAGGAGAGACCCAGTACTTC
few | - | 12 | TRBJ1-5 | TRBV20-1 | CSADHPGEPQHF | TGCAGTGCTGACCACCCGGGGGAGCCCCAGCATTTT